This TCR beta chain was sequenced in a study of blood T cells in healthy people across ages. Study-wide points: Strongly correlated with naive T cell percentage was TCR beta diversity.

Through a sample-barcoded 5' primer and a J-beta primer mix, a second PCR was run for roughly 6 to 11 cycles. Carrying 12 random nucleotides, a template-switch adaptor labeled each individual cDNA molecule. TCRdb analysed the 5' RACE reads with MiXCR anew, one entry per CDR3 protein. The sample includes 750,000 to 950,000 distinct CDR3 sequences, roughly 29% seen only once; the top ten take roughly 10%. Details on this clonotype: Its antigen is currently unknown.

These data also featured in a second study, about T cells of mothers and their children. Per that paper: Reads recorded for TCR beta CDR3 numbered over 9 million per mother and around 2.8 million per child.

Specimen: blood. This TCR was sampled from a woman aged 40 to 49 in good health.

CDR3 sequence reads: CASSQRLSGGAVNEQFF. CDR3 nucleotide sequence: TGCGCCAGCAGCCAAAGGCTTAGCGGGGGGGCCGTCAATGAGCAGTTCTTC. The chain combines TRBV4-1 with TRBJ2-1; 11 positions agree with TRBD2. The CDR3 extends over 17 amino acids. Germline CDR1 is MGHRA and CDR2 is YSYEKL. The trim removed 2 bases at V and 6 bases at J, leaving 9 bases unmatched.